These 8 T cell receptor beta chains share one sample of origin, sequenced in a study of T cell responses to AZD1222 COVID-19 vaccine. TCRdb keeps only in-frame clones here, not all; method: immunoSEQ multiplex PCR. The data contain over 150,000 clones, roughly 92% of them singletons. The material sequenced was peripheral blood, taken on day 0 of AZD1222 vaccination. These receptors were collected from an adult in good health.

J is TRBJ2-7 and V is TRBV6-5; the D gene is possibly TRBD2 (5 bases). The CDR3 is made up of 15 amino acids. Trimming cost V 6 bases and J 3 bases, with 18 bases left between them. Germline V gives CDR1 MNHEY, CDR2 SVGAGI. The CDR3 here is CASSNLGVSGYEQYF. As DNA, the CDR3 is TGTGCCAGCAGCAACCTGGGTGTCAGCGGCTACGAGCAGTACTTC.

For the CDR3, the DNA is TGTGCCAGTAGTACCGGGACAGGGGTAGGAGAAAAACTGTTTTTT. Translation gives CASSTGTGVGEKLFF. The V call is TRBV19, the J call TRBJ1-4; TRBD1 aligns across 10 bases. Germline CDR1 LNHDA, CDR2 SQIVND (reference sequence). The V and J ends lost 4 bases and 8 bases, in that order; junction bases with no gene match: 7. The length of the CDR3 is 15 residues. The complete variable domain, with remaining parts taken from reference TRBV19 and TRBJ1-4, reads DGGITQSPKYLFRKEGQNVTLSCEQNLNHDAMYWYRQDPGQGLRLIYYSQIVNDFQKGDIAEGYSVSREKKESFPLTVTSAQKNPTAFYLCASSTGTGVGEKLFFGSGTQLSVL.

The V gene is TRBV3-1 (or the pseudogene TRBV3-2), the J gene TRBJ2-7; no clear D gene. This CDR3 region has 15 residues. V lost 4 bases and J 9 bases, leaving 22 bases between the germline ends. The germline CDR1 and CDR2 sequences are LGHDT and YNNKEL (reference sequence). For the CDR3, the DNA is TGTGCCAGCAGCCGAAAAGGGTCTCCCCTACGTGGGCAGTACTTC. Translating it yields CASSRKGSPLRGQYF.

The DNA for the CDR3 is TGCGCCAGCAGCTTGGTCCCGGGGGCGTCAATGTACGAGCAGTACTTC. It is translated as CASSLVPGASMYEQYF. The chain employs TRBV5-1 and TRBJ2-7; D tentatively fits TRBD1 or TRBD2 (6 bases each). The germline gives CDR1 SGHRS, CDR2 YFSETQ. CDR3 length equals 16 residues. The ends were cut back, 0 bases at V and 4 bases at J, with 17 bases in the middle.

The sample holds a few counts of this clone. The chain is built from TRBV18 and TRBJ1-1; D unresolved. Germline values: CDR1 KGHSH, CDR2 LQKENI. The CDR3 spans 18 residues. V was pared by 6 bases and J by 0 bases, with 23 bases between. The CDR3 here is CASSPNRLQGPMNTEAFF. CDR3 DNA sequence: TGTGCCAGCTCGCCTAATCGGCTGCAAGGGCCAATGAACACTGAAGCTTTCTTT.

Turning to this clone: A much bigger clone sits one base away, suggesting this may be a read error. The genes are TRBV7-2 and TRBJ1-5; 9 nucleotides match TRBD1. This CDR3 has 14 residues. Germline loops: CDR1 SGHTA, CDR2 FQGNSA. After removal of 1 base from V and 6 bases from J, the junction contained 1 base not matched to a gene. The CDR3 sequence: CASSLGQGGQPQHF. The CDR3 DNA follows: TGTGCCAGCAGCTTAGGACAGGGGGGTCAGCCCCAGCATTTT.

The chain employs TRBV28 and TRBJ1-6, with D possibly being TRBD1 (6 bases). CDR1 is MDHEN and CDR2 is SYDVKM in the germline V gene. V dropped 2 bases and J dropped 9 bases, with 14 bases sitting between them. This CDR3 has 15 residues. CDR3 sequence: CASSLGGRRGSPLHF. In nucleotides, the CDR3 is TGTGCCAGCAGTTTAGGGGGGCGGCGGGGTTCACCCCTCCACTTT.

V gene TRBV9 combines with J gene TRBJ1-4; possibly TRBD1 for D (5 bases). Germline V gene lookup returns CDR1 SGDLS and CDR2 YYNGEE. There are 15 residues in the CDR3. Between the trimmed V and J ends, which lost 5 bases and 3 bases, there was a span of 14 bases. The CDR3 nucleotides are TGTGCCAGCAGTGGGGCTGGGGTGGCTAATGAAAAACTGTTTTTT. Its translation: CASSGAGVANEKLFF.